This T cell receptor (beta chain) was documented in a study of shared clonotypes between healthy human individuals. TCRdb's copy holds only in-frame clones and misses some; the assay was immunoSEQ multiplex PCR. The sample lists about 2.3 million clones; 80% to 95% were seen once. Germline V lookup: CDR1 LGHNA, CDR2 YSLEER. The CDR3 consists of 16 residues. Losses at the gene ends were 4 bases for V and 2 bases for J; bases not matched to a gene: 9. The sequence was collected from a man younger than 30 in good health. Some clones in this sample may be carry-over from other donors' samples. Sequenced material: naive CD4+ T cells from PBMCs. Specified subset: CD45RA+ positively selected. This chain connects TRBV4-3 to TRBJ2-7, with TRBD2 matching 9 bases. The CDR3 loop is CASSLTTAGGPYEQYF. In DNA form, the CDR3 reads TGCGCCAGCAGCCTAACTACGGCGGGAGGGCCCTACGAGCAGTACTTC.